The next 29 T cell receptor beta chains were all read from a single sample in a study of T cell responses to AZD1222 COVID-19 vaccine. Using immunoSEQ multiplex PCR, the repertoire was profiled, and TCRdb retains in-frame clones only, with some absent. This table holds around 130,000 clones, approximately 94% found once. The sequencing here drew on peripheral blood, taken on day 0 of AZD1222 vaccination. Receptor source: an adult in good health.

The chain links TRBV6-9 to TRBJ1-1; D gene uncertain. The germline gives CDR1 MNHGY, CDR2 SVAAGI. The length of the CDR3 is 17 residues. The germline V and J ends were trimmed by 6 bases and 5 bases, with 25 bases remaining between them. CDR3 protein: CASSPAYPGSERTEAFF. The CDR3 coding sequence is TGTGCCAGCAGCCCTGCGTATCCGGGATCAGAGAGGACTGAAGCTTTCTTT.

This chain connects TRBV7-8 to TRBJ2-3; perhaps D is TRBD1 or TRBD2 (5 bases each). Germline V CDR1 and CDR2: SGHVS, FQNEAQ. V lost 2 bases and J lost 4, with 31 bases in between. The CDR3 totals 21 residues. The DNA of the CDR3 is TGTGCCAGCAGCTTACCTACCGTGGTCCCCGGGACCCCAGTTCGAGCAGATACGCAGTATTTT. Its protein product is CASSLPTVVPGTPVRADTQYF.

The chain has TRBV12-3 or TRBV12-4 and TRBJ1-1; TRBD1 might be the D (6 bases). Trimming stripped 6 bases from V and 4 bases from J, with 12 bases between. CDR3 length equals 13 residues. CDR3 coding DNA: TGTGCCAGCAGGATGACAGGCGTCACTGAAGCTTTCTTT. It translates to CASRMTGVTEAFF.

V and J are TRBV15 and TRBJ2-3, with 10 bases that match TRBD1. Germline assignment: CDR1 LNHNV and CDR2 YYDKDF (reference sequence). The CDR3 runs 16 residues. With V trimmed by 3 bases and J by 1 base, 4 bases remained unmatched. This chain's CDR3 is CATSSRQGAGTDTQYF. CDR3 sequence (DNA): TGTGCCACCAGCAGCCGACAGGGGGCTGGCACAGATACGCAGTATTTT.

This clone appeared a few times. J is TRBJ2-1 and V is TRBV21-1; the table's D call of TRBD2 was not tested on the DNA. TRBV21-1 is annotated as a pseudogene. The CDR3 is 13 amino acids. The CDR3 loop is CASSKATVDEQFF. The CDR3 bases are TGTGCCAGCAGCAAAGCAACGGTCGATGAGCAGTTCTTC.

V gene TRBV29-1 combines with J gene TRBJ2-1; 8 bases agree with TRBD1. V lost 6 bases, J lost 0 bases, and 7 bases stayed unmatched. The length of the CDR3 is 15 residues. The V gene's germline CDR1 is SQVTM and CDR2 ANQGSEA. The CDR3 is CSVSGGRGSYNEQFF. DNA for the CDR3: TGCAGCGTATCAGGGGGCCGGGGCTCCTACAATGAGCAGTTCTTC.

This sequence joins TRBV3-1 (or the pseudogene TRBV3-2) and TRBJ2-1; D ambiguous. CDR1 and CDR2 from the germline V gene are LGHDT and YNNKEL (reference sequence). The V end lost 2 bases, the J end lost 10 bases, and 9 bases lay between the germline ends. CDR3 length: 12 residues. This CDR3 is CASSQRLAEQFF. The CDR3 DNA follows: TGTGCCAGCAGCCAAAGACTCGCCGAGCAGTTCTTC.

This sequence joins TRBV2 and TRBJ2-1; D is uncertain. V shed 6 bases and J shed 0 bases, with 9 bases lying between them. The CDR3 contains 14 residues. CDR1 and CDR2 (germline): SNHLY, FYNNEI. The CDR3 loop reads CASSHRSSYNEQFF. The DNA of the CDR3 is TGTGCCAGCAGCCACCGGAGCTCCTACAATGAGCAGTTCTTC. Together with reference TRBV2 and TRBJ2-1, the CDR3 gives the full variable domain: EPEVTQTPSHQVTQMGQEVILRCVPISNHLYFYWYRQILGQKVEFLVSFYNNEISEKSEIFDDQFSVERPDGSNFTLKIRSTKLEDSAMYFCASSHRSSYNEQFFGPGTRLTVL.

The chain couples TRBV2 to TRBJ2-6; maybe TRBD1 (6 bases). This CDR3 has 17 amino acids. V gave up 5 bases and J gave up 4 bases, with 18 bases separating them. The germline V gene has CDR1 SNHLY and CDR2 FYNNEI. The CDR3 DNA is TGTGCCAGCAGTCCGGGGACGGGACAAGCCGGGGCCAACGTCCTGACTTTC. Translating gives CASSPGTGQAGANVLTF.

The chain recombines TRBV5-1 with TRBJ1-1; D is possibly TRBD1 (6 bases). The germline V and J ends were trimmed by 4 bases and 2 bases, with 15 bases remaining between them. Germline CDR1 and CDR2: SGHRS and YFSETQ. The CDR3 runs 15 residues. The CDR3 nucleotides read TGCGCCAGCAGCGGCACCGGGACATCTAACACTGAAGCTTTCTTT. Translated: CASSGTGTSNTEAFF.

This clone was recorded only once. The J gene is TRBJ2-1, the V gene TRBV25-1; 11 bases match TRBD2. V dropped 6 bases and J dropped 9; count of bases not matched to a gene: 10. The CDR3 consists of 15 residues. Per germline, CDR1 MGHDK and CDR2 SYGVNS. CDR3 DNA: TGTGCCAGCAGGAGCGGTAGCGGGAGGGTAGGTGAGCAGTTCTTC. It encodes CASRSGSGRVGEQFF. Full variable domain (remainder filled in from reference TRBV25-1 and TRBJ2-1): EADIYQTPRYLVIGTGKKITLECSQTMGHDKMYWYQQDPGMELHLIHYSYGVNSTEKGDLSSESTVSRIRTEHFPLTLESARPSHTSQYLCASRSGSGRVGEQFFGPGTRLTVL.

The rearrangement uses TRBV11-2 and TRBJ1-1; no definite D call. The V gene lost 3 bases and the J gene lost 1 base, with 6 bases spanning the gap. The CDR3 has 13 amino acids. Per germline, CDR1 SGHAT and CDR2 FQNNGV. CDR3 nucleotide sequence: TGTGCCAGCAGCTTGACCTGGAACACTGAAGCTTTCTTT. Its translation: CASSLTWNTEAFF.

This clone has more than one count but fewer than ten. The chain is built from TRBV5-1 and TRBJ2-7; D ambiguous. V was clipped by 0 bases and J by 2 bases, with 6 bases between them. The V gene's germline CDR1 is SGHRS and CDR2 YFSETQ. The CDR3 contains 13 residues. The CDR3 spells CASSLAVAYEQYF. The CDR3 bases are TGCGCCAGCAGCTTGGCTGTCGCCTACGAGCAGTACTTC.

This CDR3 reads CASSLYPAGLSNTEAFF. CDR3 coding DNA: TGTGCCAGCAGTTTATACCCGGCAGGGTTGAGTAACACTGAAGCTTTCTTT. The V call is TRBV27, the J call TRBJ1-1; D perhaps matches TRBD1 (5 bases). The CDR3 totals 17 residues. Trimming left V 1 base short and J 2 bases short, with 17 bases between. The germline CDR1 and CDR2 sequences are MNHEY and SMNVEV (reference sequence).

The genes are TRBV19 and TRBJ2-7; the match to TRBD1 covers 9 bases. The CDR3 has 14 residues. The ends lost 4 bases at V and 4 bases at J; junction bases unmatched: 5. Per the germline V gene, CDR1 is LNHDA and CDR2 is SQIVND (reference sequence). CDR3 bases: TGTGCCAGTAGTACCCGACAGGGGGGATACGAGCAGTACTTC. The encoded protein is CASSTRQGGYEQYF.

The V call is TRBV4-2, the J call TRBJ1-2; 7 bases are shared with TRBD1. With V trimmed by 0 bases and J by 5 bases, 6 bases remained unmatched. CDR3 length equals 15 residues. Germline values: CDR1 LGHNA, CDR2 YNFKEQ. The CDR3 DNA is TGTGCCAGCAGCCAAGACGCGGGACAGTCTTATGGCTACACCTTC. It yields the protein CASSQDAGQSYGYTF.

The V call is TRBV30, the J call TRBJ2-7, with TRBD2 matching over 7 bases. This CDR3 spans 14 amino acids. Germline loops: CDR1 GTSNPN, CDR2 SVGIG (reference sequence). The trim removed 0 bases at V and 4 bases at J, leaving 6 bases unmatched. The CDR3 coding sequence is TGTGCCTGGAGTGTACCCCCCGGGAGGTACGAGCAGTACTTC. Protein: CAWSVPPGRYEQYF.

The chain joins TRBV6-1 to TRBJ2-3; weak D call: TRBD1 (5 bases). V lost 1 base to trimming and J lost 7 bases, with 30 bases between them. The CDR3 length is 20 residues. The germline V gene encodes CDR1 MNHNS and CDR2 SASEGT. CDR3 sequence (DNA): TGTGCCAGCAGTGAAGTATCCAGGTCGACAGCCGCTTCCGCAGTAAATACGCAGTATTTT. Amino acid sequence: CASSEVSRSTAASAVNTQYF.

This chain uses TRBV2 with TRBJ1-2; D is possibly TRBD1 (5 bases). Germline V gene sequence: CDR1 SNHLY, CDR2 FYNNEI. The CDR3 consists of 15 residues. The ends were cut back, 6 bases at V and 5 bases at J, with 19 bases in the middle. CDR3 sequence: CASSVGTSGGYGYTF. Written as DNA, the CDR3 is TGTGCCAGCAGCGTAGGGACCTCGGGCGGGTATGGCTACACCTTC.

V gene TRBV27 combines with J gene TRBJ2-1, with TRBD2 matching 10 bases. This CDR3 region has 16 residues. V was clipped by 0 bases and J by 6 bases; unmatched bases: 5. In germline, CDR1 is MNHEY, CDR2 SMNVEV (reference sequence). CDR3: CASSLSPSGSPNEQFF. DNA for the CDR3: TGTGCCAGCAGTTTATCGCCTAGCGGGAGCCCCAATGAGCAGTTCTTC.

The chain joins TRBV27 to TRBJ1-6; TRBD1 agrees at 7 bases. The germline gives CDR1 MNHEY, CDR2 SMNVEV (reference sequence). The CDR3 contains 16 residues. V shed 5 bases and J 2 bases; nucleotides not matched to a gene: 6. In DNA, the CDR3 is TGTGCCAGCAGTCTAAAGGGGGCAGCCTATAATTCACCCCTCCACTTT. It is translated as CASSLKGAAYNSPLHF.

The rearrangement links TRBV7-8 to TRBJ2-2; 7 nucleotides agree with TRBD1. The V gene end was trimmed by 1 base and the J gene end by 6 bases; junction bases not matched to a gene: 5. The length of the CDR3 is 15 residues. Looked up from germline, CDR1 is SGHVS and CDR2 is FQNEAQ. This chain's CDR3 is CASSLVRDSAGELFF. CDR3 nucleotide sequence: TGTGCCAGCAGCTTAGTAAGGGACAGTGCCGGGGAGCTGTTTTTT.

The genes are TRBV7-9 and TRBJ2-1; D call uncertain. This CDR3 spans 15 amino acids. V shed 1 base and J shed 2 bases, with 9 bases lying between them. Per germline, CDR1 SEHNR and CDR2 FQNEAQ (reference sequence). For the CDR3, the DNA is TGTGCCAGCAGCTTAGTCTTCGTTGCCTACAATGAGCAGTTCTTC. Its protein product is CASSLVFVAYNEQFF. The variable domain in full, with the rest retrieved from reference TRBV7-9 and TRBJ2-1, is DTGVSQNPRHKITKRGQNVTFRCDPISEHNRLYWYRQTLGQGPEFLTYFQNEAQLEKSRLLSDRFSAERPKGSFSTLEIQRTEQGDSAMYLCASSLVFVAYNEQFFGPGTRLTVL.

The V call is TRBV10-2, the J call TRBJ1-5, with D possibly TRBD1 on 6 matching bases. Trimming stripped 3 bases from V and 7 bases from J, with 10 bases between. The CDR3 spans 13 residues. The germline CDR1 and CDR2 sequences are WSHSY and SAAADI. CDR3: CASSDRGGQPQHF. CDR3 coding DNA: TGCGCCAGCAGTGACAGGGGCGGCCAGCCCCAGCATTTT.

This chain joins TRBV7-9 and TRBJ2-7, with D maybe TRBD2 (6 bases). Germline-derived CDR1 and CDR2 are SEHNR and FQNEAQ (reference sequence). Trimming took off 6 bases at V and 4 bases at J, with 13 bases between the two ends. CDR3 length equals 13 residues. DNA of the CDR3: TGTGCCAGCAGTCAGACTAGTTTTTACGAGCAGTACTTC. Protein: CASSQTSFYEQYF. The complete variable domain, with remaining parts taken from reference TRBV7-9 and TRBJ2-7, reads DTGVSQNPRHKITKRGQNVTFRCDPISEHNRLYWYRQTLGQGPEFLTYFQNEAQLEKSRLLSDRFSAERPKGSFSTLEIQRTEQGDSAMYLCASSQTSFYEQYFGPGTRLTVT.

The rearrangement uses TRBV7-7 and TRBJ2-1; tentatively, D is TRBD2 (5 bases). Germline CDR1 and CDR2: SSHAT and FNYEAQ (reference sequence). V lost 0 bases, J lost 10 bases, and 10 bases lay in between. The CDR3 is made up of 13 amino acids. This chain's CDR3 is CASSLAEGREQFF. The CDR3, as DNA: TGTGCCAGCAGCTTAGCCGAGGGTAGGGAGCAGTTCTTC.

V and J are TRBV20-1 and TRBJ2-1; possibly TRBD2 for D (6 bases). The CDR3 contains 16 residues. The ends were cut back, 3 bases at V and 0 bases at J, with 15 bases in the middle. CDR1 and CDR2 (germline): DFQATT, SNEGSKA (reference sequence). The CDR3 nucleotides read TGCAGTGCTAGTCCGGGAGCCCTTAGCTCCTACAATGAGCAGTTCTTC. Its translation: CSASPGALSSYNEQFF.

The table lists this clone with a count of one. The rearrangement links TRBV6-1 to TRBJ2-7; 12 bases line up with TRBD2. The CDR3 sequence is 15 residues long. V trimming: 2 bases; J trimming: 5 bases; junction bases outside the gene matches: 4. Germline-derived CDR1 and CDR2 are MNHNS and SASEGT. The DNA for the CDR3 is TGTGCCAGCAGTGAAAGACTAGCGGGAGCGAACGAGCAGTACTTC. Protein sequence: CASSERLAGANEQYF.

The V and J genes are TRBV19 and TRBJ1-2; perhaps TRBD1 as D (6 bases). CDR1 is LNHDA, CDR2 SQIVND, per germline (reference sequence). Trimming stripped 4 bases from V and 5 bases from J, with 8 bases between. The CDR3 covers 12 residues. CDR3 nucleotides: TGTGCCAGTAGTAAGGGACATTATGGCTACACCTTC. Translation: CASSKGHYGYTF.